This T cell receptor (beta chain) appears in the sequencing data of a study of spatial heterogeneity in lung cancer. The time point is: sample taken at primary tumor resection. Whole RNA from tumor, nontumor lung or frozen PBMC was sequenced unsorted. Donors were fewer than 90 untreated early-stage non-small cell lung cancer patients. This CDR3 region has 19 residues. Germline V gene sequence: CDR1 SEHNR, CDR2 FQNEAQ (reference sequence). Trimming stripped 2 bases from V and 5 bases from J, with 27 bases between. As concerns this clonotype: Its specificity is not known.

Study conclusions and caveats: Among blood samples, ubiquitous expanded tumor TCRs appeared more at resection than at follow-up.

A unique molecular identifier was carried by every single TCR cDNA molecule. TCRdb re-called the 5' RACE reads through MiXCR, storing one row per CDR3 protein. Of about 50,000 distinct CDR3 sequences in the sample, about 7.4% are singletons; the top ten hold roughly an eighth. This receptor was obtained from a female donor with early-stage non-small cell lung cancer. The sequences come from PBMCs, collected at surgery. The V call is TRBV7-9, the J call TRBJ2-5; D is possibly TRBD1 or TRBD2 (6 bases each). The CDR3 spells CASSLTNGVGGLARETQYF. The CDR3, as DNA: TGTGCCAGCAGCTTAACCAACGGCGTGGGGGGCCTCGCCAGGGAGACCCAGTACTTC.